The next 16 T cell receptor beta chains were all read from a single sample in a study of memory CD4+ T cells and cytomegalovirus serostatus. Data came from immunoSEQ multiplex PCR; TCRdb stores just in-frame clones and leaves some out. The sample carries about 40,000 clones, around 78% recorded once. Single viable CD3+CD4+CD8-CD45RO+ cells were sorted as the memory CD4+ T cells. Sequences were obtained from memory CD4+ T cells from blood. These receptors originate from an adult in good health and CMV-seronegative.

The chain uses TRBV5-1 and TRBJ1-1; no clear D. V lost 5 bases, J lost 3 bases, and 11 bases lay in between. This CDR3 is built from 13 residues. The germline gives CDR1 SGHRS, CDR2 YFSETQ. The CDR3 region has the DNA TGCGCCAGCAGTCCGGGGAGTGACACTGAAGCTTTCTTT. It translates to CASSPGSDTEAFF. Drawing the rest from reference TRBV5-1 and TRBJ1-1, the complete variable domain is KAGVTQTPRYLIKTRGQQVTLSCSPISGHRSVSWYQQTPGQGLQFLFEYFSETQRNKGNFPGRFSGRQFSNSRSEMNVSTLELGDSALYLCASSPGSDTEAFFGQGTRLTVV.

This sequence joins TRBV7-9 and TRBJ2-5; no firm D call. Germline V gene lookup returns CDR1 SEHNR and CDR2 FQNEAQ (reference sequence). Trimming removed 4 bases from V and 5 bases from J, with 5 bases in between. The CDR3 totals 11 residues. The CDR3 region is CASSSAETQYF. The DNA of the CDR3 is TGTGCCAGCAGCTCTGCCGAGACCCAGTACTTC.

The genes are TRBV19 and TRBJ1-1; no clear D. V was shortened by 5 bases and J by 0 bases, with 10 bases between the two germline ends. The germline CDR1 and CDR2 sequences are LNHDA and SQIVND (reference sequence). The CDR3 runs 14 residues. The CDR3 DNA follows: TGTGCCAGTAGTCCGACGTTAATGAACACTGAAGCTTTCTTT. This gives the protein CASSPTLMNTEAFF. Full variable domain (missing parts from reference TRBV19 and TRBJ1-1): DGGITQSPKYLFRKEGQNVTLSCEQNLNHDAMYWYRQDPGQGLRLIYYSQIVNDFQKGDIAEGYSVSREKKESFPLTVTSAQKNPTAFYLCASSPTLMNTEAFFGQGTRLTVV.

The rearrangement links TRBV9 to TRBJ1-1, with D possibly matching TRBD1 (5 bases). The CDR3 has 13 residues. Per the germline V gene, CDR1 is SGDLS and CDR2 is YYNGEE. The V gene lost 0 bases and the J gene lost 5 bases, with 8 bases spanning the gap. CDR3 nucleotide sequence: TGTGCCAGCAGCGTAGGGGGGTGGACTGAAGCTTTCTTT. It specifies CASSVGGWTEAFF.

V usage is TRBV19 and J usage is TRBJ1-4; D gene ambiguous. Trimming took off 7 bases at V and 10 bases at J, with 19 bases between the two ends. Germline lookup yields CDR1 LNHDA and CDR2 SQIVND (reference sequence). This CDR3 is built from 14 residues. The DNA for the CDR3 is TGTGCCAGTACCGAAACACGGACCGGCGGAAAACTGTTTTTT. Residues: CASTETRTGGKLFF. Filled out from reference TRBV19 and TRBJ1-4, the complete variable domain reads DGGITQSPKYLFRKEGQNVTLSCEQNLNHDAMYWYRQDPGQGLRLIYYSQIVNDFQKGDIAEGYSVSREKKESFPLTVTSAQKNPTAFYLCASTETRTGGKLFFGSGTQLSVL.

The chain recombines TRBV6-5 with TRBJ1-1; unclear D gene. V lost 7 bases and J 2 bases, leaving 17 bases between the germline ends. The germline V gene encodes CDR1 MNHEY and CDR2 SVGAGI. The CDR3 is made up of 15 amino acids. The chain's CDR3 is CASTEPPVGNTEAFF. CDR3 in DNA: TGTGCCAGCACCGAGCCCCCGGTAGGCAACACTGAAGCTTTCTTT.

The chain's CDR3 is CSAFGDSWQYF. In DNA form, the CDR3 reads TGCAGTGCTTTTGGAGACTCATGGCAGTATTTT. The V and J genes are TRBV20-1 and TRBJ2-3; D is uncertain. The CDR3 is 11 residues long. V was pared by 5 bases and J by 11 bases, with 14 bases between. Germline CDR1 and CDR2: DFQATT and SNEGSKA (reference sequence).

The gene calls are TRBV7-6 and TRBJ2-2, with D hard to call. With 1 base removed from V and 2 bases from J, the gap between germline ends came to 5 bases. This CDR3 has 14 residues. CDR1 and CDR2 (germline): SGHVS, FNYEAQ. For the CDR3, the DNA is TGTGCCAGCAGCTTAGTCAGTAACACCGGGGAGCTGTTTTTT. The encoded protein is CASSLVSNTGELFF.

J is TRBJ1-5 and V is TRBV5-1; D is undetermined. V gave up 2 bases and J gave up 7 bases, with 13 bases separating them. Germline V CDR1 and CDR2: SGHRS, YFSETQ. The CDR3 length is 14 residues. CDR3 sequence: CASSFDLSGQPQHF. The DNA of the CDR3 is TGCGCCAGCAGCTTCGATCTTTCGGGACAGCCCCAGCATTTT.

The J gene is TRBJ1-2, the V gene TRBV6-5, with 7 bases aligning to TRBD1. This CDR3 comprises 15 residues. The V and J ends lost 8 bases and 4 bases, in that order; junction bases with no gene match: 13. Germline CDR1 MNHEY, CDR2 SVGAGI. In nucleotides, the CDR3 is TGTGCCAGCGGGTCCTTCGAACAGGGGCTCTATGGCTACACCTTC. Residues: CASGSFEQGLYGYTF.

The chain has TRBV28 and TRBJ1-3; D gene unclear. Trimming removed 6 bases at V and 1 base at J, with 4 bases between. This CDR3 has 12 amino acids. The germline gives CDR1 MDHEN, CDR2 SYDVKM. DNA for the CDR3: TGTGCCAGCAGGTCGTCTGGAAACACCATATATTTT. It yields the protein CASRSSGNTIYF. Looking up the rest from reference TRBV28 and TRBJ1-3 gives the full variable domain: DVKVTQSSRYLVKRTGEKVFLECVQDMDHENMFWYRQDPGLGLRLIYFSYDVKMKEKGDIPEGYSVSREKKERFSLILESASTNQTSMYLCASRSSGNTIYFGEGSWLTVV.

The V call is TRBV5-6, the J call TRBJ1-5, with TRBD1 matching over 8 bases. Germline V lookup: CDR1 SGHDT, CDR2 YYEEEE. V lost 4 bases and J lost 5; bases outside the gene matches: 8. The length of the CDR3 is 15 residues. Here the CDR3 DNA reads TGTGCCAGCAGCGTGTGGACAGGGCATTATCAGCCCCAGCATTTT. Its translation is CASSVWTGHYQPQHF.

This chain links TRBV29-1 with TRBJ1-2; D is unresolved. The CDR3 runs to 12 residues. CDR1 and CDR2 from the germline V gene are SQVTM and ANQGSEA. The V end was cut by 2 bases, the J end by 6 bases, with 10 bases between. The CDR3 reads CSVEPGLNGYTF. The CDR3 DNA reads as TGCAGCGTTGAACCCGGTCTAAATGGCTACACCTTC.

The rearrangement links TRBV6-1 to TRBJ2-5; TRBD1 matches at 9 bases. Germline V gene sequence: CDR1 MNHNS, CDR2 SASEGT. The CDR3 runs 18 residues. The J segment lost 0 bases and the V segment lost 2 bases, leaving 10 bases of the junction unmatched. DNA for the CDR3: TGTGCCAGCAGTGAACAGCCTATAGACAGGGGGAACCAAGAGACCCAGTACTTC. It translates to CASSEQPIDRGNQETQYF.

J is TRBJ2-1 and V is TRBV2; 13 nucleotides align to TRBD2. From germline, CDR1 is SNHLY and CDR2 FYNNEI. The CDR3 contains 17 residues. The J segment lost 7 bases and the V segment lost 7 bases, leaving 13 bases of the junction unmatched. CDR3 bases: TGTGCCAGCACCTCGAGGACTAGCGGGGGTGGTGGGAATGAGCAGTTCTTC. Residues: CASTSRTSGGGGNEQFF.

V and J are TRBV5-5 and TRBJ1-1; 9 nucleotides align to TRBD1. CDR1 SGHKS and CDR2 YYEKEE come from the germline V gene (reference sequence). Trimming removed 5 bases from V and 5 bases from J; junction bases left unmatched: 4. The CDR3 has 13 amino acids. The CDR3 spells CASRLQGATEAFF. As DNA, the CDR3 is TGTGCCAGCAGGCTACAGGGGGCAACTGAAGCTTTCTTT.